Shown below are 2 T cell receptor beta chains from a single sample sequenced in a study of T cells in tuberculosis. Here immunoSEQ multiplex PCR was the method, and the copy in TCRdb shows in-frame clones only, minus some. Among 20,000 to 25,000 clones, 85% to 90% were seen once, and the ten largest hold approximately 15%. What was sequenced was PBMCs. Source of these receptors: a donor between 10 and 35 years old with latent tuberculosis or without tuberculosis infection.

J is TRBJ1-2 and V is TRBV10-3; TRBD1 might be the D (5 bases). The germline gives CDR1 ENHRY, CDR2 SYGVKD. The CDR3 has 16 residues. Trimming stripped 3 bases from V and 2 bases from J, with 16 bases between. In nucleotides, the CDR3 is TGTGCCATCAGTGACCCGGGGGAGGGCGCGAACTATGGCTACACCTTC. This translates into CAISDPGEGANYGYTF.

This rearrangement joins TRBV7-8 to TRBJ2-5; 8 bases are a match to TRBD2. The V segment lost 6 bases and the J segment 7 bases; nucleotides outside the gene matches: 13. CDR3 size: 15 residues. Per germline, CDR1 SGHVS and CDR2 FQNEAQ. The CDR3 spells CASSRDGGEVGTQYF. DNA of the CDR3: TGTGCCAGCAGTCGCGACGGGGGGGAAGTAGGGACCCAGTACTTC. The full variable domain, in which reference TRBV7-8 and TRBJ2-5 provide the parts outside the CDR3, is GAGVSQSPRYKVAKRGQDVALRCDPISGHVSLFWYQQALGQGPEFLTYFQNEAQLDKSGLPSDRFFAERPEGSVSTLKIQRTQQEDSAVYLCASSRDGGEVGTQYFGPGTRLLVL.